Below are 30 T cell receptor beta chains sequenced from a single sample in a study of tissue T cells after allogeneic stem cell transplantation. Sequenced by immunoSEQ multiplex PCR; TCRdb stores in-frame clones only, minus some. The sample lists tens of thousands of clones, 65% to 85% occurring once. Sequencing was carried out using sorted cells pooled from one or two spleens. These receptors were collected from a pool of C57BL/6 mice in good health.

With respect to this clone: The listed genes are named as in mouse. From the germline J gene comes the end of the CDR3, since the read stops 1 residue before it. This chain connects TRBV13-2 to TRBJ1-5; D might be TRBD1 (6 bases). V gave up 0 bases and J gave up 3 bases, with 10 bases separating them. The germline V gene has CDR1 NNHNN and CDR2 SYGAGS (reference sequence). The CDR3 extends over 15 amino acids. The sequenced CDR3 bases are TGTGCCAGCGGTGATGGGGGGCGGAGCAACCAGGCTCCGCTT. Its protein is CASGDGGRSNQAPL. The whole CDR3 sequence is CASGDGGRSNQAPLF.

In its sample, this clone was seen a few times. The gene symbols are mouse symbols. The read gets to within 1 residue of the CDR3 end, and the germline J gene fills in the rest. This chain uses TRBV13-1 with TRBJ2-7; D might be TRBD1 (6 bases). Looked up from germline, CDR1 is NSHNY and CDR2 is SYGAGN. There are 14 residues in the CDR3. The ends were cut back, 3 bases at V and 0 bases at J, with 10 bases in the middle. Incomplete CDR3 DNA: TGTGCCAGCAGTGCCCCAGGGGCCTCCTATGAACAGTAC. Residues: CASSAPGASYEQY. The full CDR3 reads CASSAPGASYEQYF.

With respect to this clone: Genes and germline are mouse. The CDR3 end falls 1 residue outside the read, so it is completed with the germline J gene. The V call is TRBV13-2, the J call TRBJ1-1; D is undetermined. Germline V lookup: CDR1 NNHNN, CDR2 SYGAGS (reference sequence). Deletions cut 2 bases from V and 0 bases from J, with 5 bases between. The CDR3 covers 13 residues. CDR3 bases read: TGTGCCAGCGGTGACGGTTCAAACACAGAAGTCTTC. This encodes CASGDGSNTEVF. The whole CDR3 sequence reads CASGDGSNTEVFF.

On this clone: Gene names denote mouse genes. The read terminates 1 residue before the CDR3 end, so the remaining end is supplied by the germline J gene. J is TRBJ2-7 and V is TRBV13-3; D may be TRBD1 (5 bases). Germline V lookup: CDR1 NNHDY, CDR2 SYVADS. Trimming took off 0 bases at V and 0 bases at J, with 7 bases between the two ends. The CDR3 is 14 amino acids. The CDR3 protein is CASSDDRSSYEQYF. CDR3 DNA, as far as it was read: TGTGCCAGCAGTGATGACAGGAGCTCCTATGAACAGTAC.

A note on this clone: Any gene name here is a mouse gene name. Incomplete CDR3 DNA: TGTGCCTGGAGTCTAACTGGGGGAGACACCCAGTAC. Amino acid sequence: CAWSLTGGDTQY. The CDR3 in its entirety is CAWSLTGGDTQYF. V gene TRBV31 combines with J gene TRBJ2-5; 8 bases match TRBD2. The CDR3 end falls 1 residue outside the read, so it is completed with the germline J gene. CDR1 and CDR2 (germline): GKSSPN, SITVG. This CDR3 has 13 amino acids. The V segment lost 0 bases and the J segment 5 bases; nucleotides outside the gene matches: 1.

This clone showed up just a few times. The gene symbols are mouse symbols. The CDR3 goes on 1 residue after the read ends, and that part is filled in from the germline J gene. This rearrangement joins TRBV16 to TRBJ2-7; the D is unclear. Per the germline V gene, CDR1 is SGHSA and CDR2 is FRNQAP. The V gene lost 2 bases and the J gene lost 7 bases, with 6 bases spanning the gap. This CDR3 comprises 11 residues. The CDR3 spells CASSLSREQYF. The CDR3 bases that were read are TGTGCAAGCAGCTTAAGCAGAGAACAGTAC.

A remark on this clone: Gene and germline names: mouse. Read coverage stops 1 residue before the CDR3 terminus; the germline J gene supplies the remainder. The chain couples TRBV13-2 to TRBJ1-6, with no clear D. TRBJ1-6 is annotated as an ORF whose role is uncertain. With 1 base removed from V and 6 bases from J, the gap between germline ends came to 5 bases. Germline CDR1 reads NNHNN; CDR2 reads SYGAGS (reference sequence). The CDR3 covers 13 residues. The CDR3 sequence: CASGDHGNSPLYF. The CDR3 DNA, read in part, is TGTGCCAGCGGTGATCATGGTAATTCGCCCCTCTAC.

In the case of this clone: Gene names are mouse gene names. The read comes to an end 1 residue before the CDR3 does, leaving the germline J gene to fill in the end. This chain connects TRBV16 to TRBJ2-3; the match to TRBD1 covers 7 bases. V lost 5 bases, J lost 3 bases, and 2 bases stayed unmatched. Germline V gene lookup returns CDR1 SGHSA and CDR2 FRNQAP. The CDR3 consists of 13 residues. Here the CDR3 reads CASSPGQAETLYF. CDR3 DNA, as far as it was read: TGTGCAAGCAGCCCGGGACAGGCAGAAACGCTGTAT. Full variable domain (remainder filled in from reference TRBV16 and TRBJ2-3): NAGVIQTPRHKVTGKGQEATLWCEPISGHSAVFWYRQTIVQGLEFLTYFRNQAPIDDSGMPKERFSAQMPNQSHSTLKIQSTQPQDSAVYLCASSPGQAETLYFGSGTRLTVL.

On this clone itself: The listed genes are named as in mouse. The sequenced part of the CDR3 DNA is TGTGCCAGCAGTGATGCAGGGGATTCGCCCCTCTAC. Translated: CASSDAGDSPLY. The whole CDR3 protein reads CASSDAGDSPLYF. The rearrangement uses TRBV13-1 and TRBJ1-6, with D possibly being TRBD1 (6 bases). The CDR3 extends 1 residue past the end of the read, so its final part is completed from the germline J gene. TRBJ1-6 is an ORF, with its function uncertain. Trimming removed 0 bases from V and 8 bases from J, with 6 bases in between. The germline V gene encodes CDR1 NSHNY and CDR2 SYGAGN. The CDR3 is made up of 13 amino acids.

On this clone: Genes and germline come from the mouse. The read terminates 1 residue before the CDR3 end, so the remaining end is supplied by the germline J gene. This rearrangement joins TRBV1 to TRBJ2-5, with TRBD1 matching over 8 bases. Germline values: CDR1 NSQYPW, CDR2 LRSPGD (reference sequence). This CDR3 has 13 amino acids. After removal of 3 bases from V and 5 bases from J, the junction contained 1 base not matched to a gene. The sequenced CDR3 bases are TGCACCTGCAGTGCCAGGGGGCCAGACACCCAGTAC. It translates to CTCSARGPDTQY. The CDR3 reads in full as CTCSARGPDTQYF.

About this clone itself: Gene names are the mouse ones. The CDR3 extends 1 residue past the end of the read, so its final part is completed from the germline J gene. The genes are TRBV31 and TRBJ1-2, with TRBD1 as a possible D gene (5 bases). CDR3 size: 12 residues. In germline, CDR1 is GKSSPN, CDR2 SITVG. With 3 bases removed from V and 4 bases from J, the gap between germline ends came to 9 bases. CDR3 DNA, as far as it was read: TGTGCCTGGAGCTGGGGGGGCTCCGACTACACC. Its translation is CAWSWGGSDYT. The CDR3 in full is CAWSWGGSDYTF. The full variable domain, completed using reference TRBV31 and TRBJ1-2, is AQTIHQWPVAEIKAVGSPLSLGCTIKGKSSPNLYWYWQATGGTLQQLFYSITVGQVESVVQLNLSASRPKDDQFILSTEKLLLSHSGFYLCAWSWGGSDYTFGSGTRLLVI.

Concerning this clone itself: Gene names are the mouse ones. From the germline J gene comes the end of the CDR3, since the read stops 1 residue before it. The chain is built from TRBV12-2 and TRBJ2-3, with 11 nucleotides matching TRBD2. Trimming removed 5 bases from V and 3 bases from J; junction bases left unmatched: 3. The CDR3 is made up of 14 amino acids. Per the germline V gene, CDR1 is SGHLS and CDR2 is HYDKME. CDR3 DNA, as far as it was read: TGTGCCAGCTTGAGGGACTGGGGGGCAGAAACGCTGTAT. Translation: CASLRDWGAETLY. The entire CDR3 protein is CASLRDWGAETLYF.

This clone was detected once. Germline and genes: mouse. The DNA ends 1 residue before the CDR3 does, and the rest of the CDR3 is filled in from the germline J gene. The rearrangement joins TRBV26 to TRBJ1-4; a weak D match, TRBD1 (6 bases). The CDR3 length is 11 residues. V was pared by 6 bases and J by 13 bases, with 12 bases between. From germline, CDR1 is KGHPV and CDR2 FQNQEV (reference sequence). The chain's CDR3 is CASSPGTKLFF. Partial CDR3 DNA: TGTGCCAGCAGCCCCGGGACAAAATTATTT.

Comment on this clone: The genes and germline here are from mouse. Read sequence stops 1 residue before the CDR3 end, and the germline J gene provides the missing end. The chain has TRBV12-1 and TRBJ2-7, with TRBD1 matching over 9 bases. Trimming took 2 bases from V and 7 from J; bases not matched to a gene: 11. The CDR3 sequence is 15 residues long. Germline CDR1 SGHSN, CDR2 HYEKVE. CDR3 sequence reads: CASSPSLGQGEEQYF. CDR3 bases read: TGTGCCAGCTCTCCCAGTCTGGGACAGGGAGAGGAACAGTAC.

This clone was recorded only once. The genes are named according to mouse. The read is 1 residue too short to cover the CDR3 end, so that end is filled in from the germline J gene. This chain links TRBV24 with TRBJ1-1; D might be TRBD1 (5 bases). This CDR3 has 12 amino acids. Germline lookup yields CDR1 KGHTA and CDR2 FRNEEI. V lost 6 bases and J 3 bases, leaving 8 bases between the germline ends. The CDR3 here is CASSPGHTEVFF. The CDR3 DNA, read in part, is TGTGCCAGCAGCCCGGGACACACAGAAGTCTTC.

As for this clone: The germline and genes are mouse ones. The CDR3 extends 1 residue past the end of the read, so its final part is completed from the germline J gene. The rearrangement joins TRBV19 to TRBJ2-7; 10 nucleotides align to TRBD1. CDR1 FNHDT and CDR2 SITEND come from the germline V gene (reference sequence). The CDR3 length is 13 residues. V trimming: 3 bases; J trimming: 3 bases; junction bases outside the gene matches: 0. The DNA read from the CDR3 is TGTGCCAGCAGTAGGACAGGGGGCTATGAACAGTAC. It translates to CASSRTGGYEQY. The full CDR3 is CASSRTGGYEQYF.

Worth noting for this clone: Gene names and germline match the mouse. From the germline J gene comes the end of the CDR3, since the read stops 1 residue before it. The gene calls are TRBV4 and TRBJ2-7; 7 nucleotides agree with TRBD2. Germline lookup yields CDR1 LGHDT and CDR2 YNNKQL (reference sequence). The CDR3 is made up of 14 amino acids. V dropped 4 bases and J dropped 0; count of bases not matched to a gene: 3. The CDR3 bases that were read are TGTGCCAGCAGCTTTTACTGGGGCTCCTATGAACAGTAC. Protein product: CASSFYWGSYEQY. The entire CDR3 reads CASSFYWGSYEQYF.

In regard to this clone: Germline and genes: mouse. Read coverage stops 1 residue before the CDR3 terminus; the germline J gene supplies the remainder. The chain employs TRBV3 and TRBJ2-2, with 9 bases lining up with TRBD1. The CDR3 consists of 16 residues. Trimming took 1 base from V and 0 from J; bases not matched to a gene: 0. The germline V gene has CDR1 SNHLY and CDR2 FYNGKV (reference sequence). CDR3 residues: CASSLGQGANTGQLYF. The part of the CDR3 DNA that was read is TGTGCCAGCAGCTTAGGACAGGGGGCAAACACCGGGCAGCTCTAC.

Note on this clone: One end of the junction does not line up with germline, which may come from a read error. The genes are named according to mouse. From the germline J gene comes the end of the CDR3, since the read stops 1 residue before it. The gene calls are TRBV1 and TRBJ2-1, with 9 nucleotides matching TRBD1. The CDR3 runs to 14 residues. The V gene's germline CDR1 is NSQYPW and CDR2 LRSPGD (reference sequence). The covered CDR3 bases are TGCGCCTGCAGTGCAAGACAGGGGGGTGCTGAGCAGTTC. Protein sequence: CACSARQGGAEQF. The entire CDR3 reads CACSARQGGAEQFF. Complete variable domain (other parts from reference TRBV1 and TRBJ2-1): VTLLEQNPRWRLVPRGQAVNLRCILKNSQYPWMSWYQQDLQKQLQWLFTLRSPGDKEVKSLPGADYLATRVTDTELRLQVANMSQGRTLYCACSARQGGAEQFFGPGTRLTVL.

Remarks on this clone: Gene labels here are mouse ones. The CDR3 is cut off 1 residue early in the read; its end comes from the germline J gene. V and J are TRBV5 and TRBJ1-6; the match to TRBD1 covers 9 bases. TRBJ1-6 counts as an open reading frame of uncertain function. Trimming took 3 bases from V and 0 from J; bases not matched to a gene: 3. CDR1 and CDR2 from the germline V gene are LGHNA and YNLKQL (reference sequence). This CDR3 is built from 17 residues. The CDR3 here is CASSQGQGNSYNSPLYF. The part of the CDR3 DNA that was read is TGTGCCAGCAGCCAGGGACAGGGAAATTCCTATAATTCGCCCCTCTAC.

Remarks on this clone: The gene symbols are mouse symbols. The CDR3 end lies 1 residue beyond the end of the read and is filled in from the germline J gene. The J gene is TRBJ1-4, the V gene TRBV19, with D unresolved. V dropped 7 bases and J dropped 1 base, with 5 bases sitting between them. Per the germline V gene, CDR1 is FNHDT and CDR2 is SITEND (reference sequence). The CDR3 is 12 amino acids. This CDR3 reads CASRGSNERLFF. The sequenced CDR3 bases are TGTGCCAGCCGGGGTTCCAACGAAAGATTATTT. Full variable domain (missing parts from reference TRBV19 and TRBJ1-4): GGIITQTPKFLIGQEGQKLTLKCQQNFNHDTMYWYRQDSGKGLRLIYYSITENDLQKGDLSEGYDASREKKSSFSLTVTSAQKNEMAVFLCASRGSNERLFFGHGTKLSVL.

About this clone: The genes and germline here are from mouse. From the germline J gene comes the end of the CDR3, since the read stops 1 residue before it. The rearrangement links TRBV20 to TRBJ1-4, with 11 bases lining up with TRBD1. Trimming removed 6 bases from V and 4 bases from J; junction bases left unmatched: 4. From germline, CDR1 is GFQATS and CDR2 STVNSAI. This CDR3 is built from 14 residues. This chain's CDR3 is CGASGTGGNERLFF. The covered CDR3 bases are TGTGGTGCGTCCGGGACAGGGGGCAACGAAAGATTATTT.

Of note for this clone: Genes and germline come from the mouse. The CDR3 end falls 1 residue outside the read, so it is completed with the germline J gene. V gene TRBV4 combines with J gene TRBJ2-4, with D unclear. Trimming left V 5 bases short and J 6 bases short, with 12 bases between. The CDR3 totals 13 residues. Germline assignment: CDR1 LGHDT and CDR2 YNNKQL (reference sequence). CDR3 residues: CASSAGRENTLYF. The sequenced CDR3 bases are TGTGCCAGCAGCGCCGGAAGGGAGAACACCTTGTAC.

On this clone: The gene names given are mouse names. The read comes to an end 1 residue before the CDR3 does, leaving the germline J gene to fill in the end. The chain combines TRBV2 with TRBJ2-7; TRBD2 agrees at 7 bases. Trimming cost V 3 bases and J 4 bases; bases outside gene matches: 3. The germline gives CDR1 LGHNA, CDR2 YSYQKL. The CDR3 is 13 amino acids. The CDR3 bases that were read are TGTGCCAGCAGCCAGGGGGGGGGTTATGAACAGTAC. Its translation: CASSQGGGYEQY. The full CDR3 is CASSQGGGYEQYF.

A note on this clone: Mouse names are used for the genes. The sequenced fragment ends 1 residue before the CDR3 boundary, so the rest is inferred from the germline J gene. The chain recombines TRBV13-1 with TRBJ1-4; D gene uncertain. Germline-derived CDR1 and CDR2 are NSHNY and SYGAGN. The CDR3 loop spans 11 amino acids. Trimming cost V 7 bases and J 2 bases, with 3 bases left between them. The CDR3 loop is CASGSNERLFF. The DNA read from the CDR3 is TGTGCCAGCGGGTCCAACGAAAGATTATTT.

Remarks on this clone: All gene names here are mouse names. Read sequence stops 1 residue before the CDR3 end, and the germline J gene provides the missing end. The gene calls are TRBV31 and TRBJ2-1; a possible D gene is TRBD2 (5 bases). Germline V gene data show CDR1 as GKSSPN and CDR2 as SITVG. The CDR3 is 16 residues long. Trimming removed 0 bases at V and 0 bases at J, with 12 bases between. CDR3 residues: CAWSLGLGYNYAEQFF. Partial CDR3 DNA: TGTGCCTGGAGTCTAGGGCTGGGTTATAACTATGCTGAGCAGTTC.

With respect to this clone: Gene names are mouse gene names. The CDR3 extends 1 residue past the end of the read, so its final part is completed from the germline J gene. The chain recombines TRBV13-2 with TRBJ2-3; maybe TRBD2 (7 bases). Trimming removed 3 bases at V and 3 bases at J, with 11 bases between. The CDR3 totals 14 residues. Germline-derived CDR1 and CDR2 are NNHNN and SYGAGS (reference sequence). CDR3 protein: CASGAWGAAETLYF. Incomplete CDR3 DNA: TGTGCCAGCGGTGCGTGGGGGGCGGCAGAAACGCTGTAT.

As for this clone: The genes are named according to mouse. Read sequence stops 1 residue before the CDR3 end, and the germline J gene provides the missing end. The chain uses TRBV1 and TRBJ1-5; unclear D gene. Trimming removed 0 bases from V and 2 bases from J, with 5 bases in between. This CDR3 is built from 14 residues. The germline CDR1 and CDR2 sequences are NSQYPW and LRSPGD (reference sequence). CDR3 protein: CTCSADRHNQAPLF. Partial CDR3 DNA: TGCACCTGCAGTGCAGATAGGCACAACCAGGCTCCGCTT.

Comment on this clone: Genes and germline are mouse. The missing CDR3 end, 1 residue past where the read stops, is filled in from the germline J gene. The same CDR3 can be traced to other DNA sequences in this sample. The chain joins TRBV26 to TRBJ1-1, with no clear D. CDR1 is KGHPV and CDR2 is FQNQEV in the germline V gene (reference sequence). With 2 bases removed from V and 8 bases from J, the gap between germline ends came to 9 bases. This CDR3 is 12 amino acids long. Incomplete CDR3 DNA: TGTGCCAGCAGTCTGCCAGGCGGGGAAGTCTTC. Amino acid sequence: CASSLPGGEVF. The full-length CDR3 reads as CASSLPGGEVFF.

Comment on this clone: Genes and germline come from the mouse. The sequence runs out 1 residue before the end of the CDR3; the remainder is reconstructed from the germline J gene. The chain combines TRBV16 with TRBJ2-3; 9 nucleotides agree with TRBD2. The germline V gene has CDR1 SGHSA and CDR2 FRNQAP. V shed 5 bases, J shed 0 bases, and the junction held 6 bases outside the gene matches. This CDR3 has 16 amino acids. The sequenced CDR3 bases are TGTGCAAGCAGCCCTCGACTGGGGGCTAGTGCAGAAACGCTGTAT. As protein: CASSPRLGASAETLY. The entire CDR3 protein reads CASSPRLGASAETLYF.